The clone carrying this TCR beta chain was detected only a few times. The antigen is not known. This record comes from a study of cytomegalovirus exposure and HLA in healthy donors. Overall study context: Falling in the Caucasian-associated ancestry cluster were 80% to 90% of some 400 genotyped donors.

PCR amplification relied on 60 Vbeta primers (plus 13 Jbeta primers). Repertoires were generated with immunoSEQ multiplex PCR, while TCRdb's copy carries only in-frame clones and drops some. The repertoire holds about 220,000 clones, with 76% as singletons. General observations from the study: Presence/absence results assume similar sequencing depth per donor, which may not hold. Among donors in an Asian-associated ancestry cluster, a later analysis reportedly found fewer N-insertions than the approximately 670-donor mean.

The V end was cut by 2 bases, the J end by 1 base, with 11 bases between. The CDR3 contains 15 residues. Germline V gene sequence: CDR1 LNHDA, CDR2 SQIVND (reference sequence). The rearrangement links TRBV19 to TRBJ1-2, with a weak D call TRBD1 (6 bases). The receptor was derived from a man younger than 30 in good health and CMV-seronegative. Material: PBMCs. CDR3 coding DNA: TGTGCCAGTAGTATACCCACAGGGCTTAACTATGGCTACACCTTC. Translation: CASSIPTGLNYGYTF.